This T cell receptor beta chain was identified during a study of cytomegalovirus exposure and HLA in healthy donors. Study findings and constraints: Most TCRs appeared rarely, but some public TCRs recurred in many donors.

With regard to this clone: Its antigen remains unidentified.

PCR was performed using 60 Vbeta and 13 Jbeta primers. The table came from immunoSEQ multiplex PCR; TCRdb's copy has only in-frame clones and leaves some out. This sample contains some 110,000 clones. Germline assignment: CDR1 SGHTA and CDR2 FQGNSA. V lost 5 bases to trimming and J lost 7 bases; unmatched junction nucleotides: 8. This CDR3 spans 15 amino acids. V usage is TRBV7-2 and J usage is TRBJ2-1, with TRBD2 matching 10 bases. The sequence derives from a young man in good health and CMV-seronegative. The sample comprised PBMCs. CDR3 amino acids: CASSPPSGSWNEQFF. DNA of the CDR3: TGTGCCAGCAGCCCTCCTAGCGGGAGTTGGAATGAGCAGTTCTTC.